This T cell receptor (beta chain) was sequenced during a study of T-cell reconstitution after alpha-beta-depleted transplantation in children. Study-level results: Fresh T-cell production supplied most of the T-cell counts and diversity seen one year after transplant. Several hundred rapidly expanded clones from non-depleted graft cells reportedly supplied alpha-beta T cells about two months post-transplant.

This clonotype occurred many times. The antigen remains unidentified. A TCRbeta library incorporating unique molecular identifiers was prepared. TCRdb used MiXCR to reprocess the PCR reads, holding one entry per CDR3 protein. This table holds approximately 630,000 distinct CDR3 sequences, around 13% found once. The length of the CDR3 is 15 residues. The ends were cut back, 0 bases at V and 7 bases at J, with 13 bases in the middle. The germline gives CDR1 MGHRA, CDR2 YSYEKL. The material was PBMCs, obtained before TCRalphabeta/CD19-depleted stem cell transplant. The receptor's source is a girl aged 2-9 years with congenital amegakaryocytic thrombocytopenia, due to receive a stem cell transplant. The chain is built from TRBV4-1 and TRBJ2-1, with D possibly TRBD2 on 6 matching bases. For the CDR3, the DNA is TGCGCCAGCAGCCAAGAATGGAGGGCCGGGAATGAGCAGTTCTTC. Translated: CASSQEWRAGNEQFF.